This T cell receptor beta chain was obtained from a study of T cells in women clearing cervical HPV infection. Sequencing used immunoSEQ multiplex PCR; TCRdb keeps in-frame clones, though not all of them. The sample is made up of fewer than 35,000 clones, and the top ten hold roughly 6.8% of it. The germline gives CDR1 DFQATT, CDR2 SNEGSKA (reference sequence). The CDR3 sequence is 20 residues long. V shed 5 bases, J shed 5 bases, and the junction held 21 bases outside the gene matches. As concerns this clone: The read is 3 residues too short to cover the CDR3 end, so that end is filled in from the germline J gene.

The sequencing input was blood buffy coat. This clonotype was obtained from a woman aged 18 to 75 with a cervical HPV16 infection that either progressed to CIN3+ or cleared (not recorded which). The chain has TRBV20-1 and TRBJ1-4; 12 positions agree with TRBD1. The DNA read from the CDR3 is TGCAGTGCTCCCAATAAAATTAACCGGGACAGGGGGCTGAGAAATGAAAAA. This gives the protein CSAPNKINRDRGLRNEK. The entire CDR3 is CSAPNKINRDRGLRNEKLFF.